This entry concerns a single TCR beta chain. This sample is part of a study of control samples from healthy donors and cancer patients. Repertoires were generated with immunoSEQ multiplex PCR, while TCRdb's copy carries only in-frame clones and drops some. The table records around 93,000 clones, around 88% of them present only once. The CDR3 is made up of 15 amino acids. The V segment lost 4 bases and the J segment 7 bases; nucleotides outside the gene matches: 9. Germline V lookup: CDR1 LNHDA, CDR2 SQIVND (reference sequence). The chain links TRBV19 to TRBJ1-5; 8 bases agree with TRBD1. Sequencing input: blood. This clonotype was sampled from a man aged 25 to 40 in good health. Written as DNA, the CDR3 is TGTGCCAGTAGTAAGTATTCGGACAGGGTCCAGCCCCAGCATTTT. As protein: CASSKYSDRVQPQHF.